Listed here are 3 T cell receptor beta chains from one sample, sequenced in a study of blood T cell repertoires in COVID-19. Generated by immunoSEQ multiplex PCR, the TCRdb table keeps only in-frame clones and is missing some. Among a few hundred thousand clones listed, about 90% were seen once. The sequencing input was PBMCs or T cells enriched from blood (not recorded which). Every receptor here comes from a woman in her late teens or twenties with acute COVID-19.

The chain carries TRBV7-6 and TRBJ1-3; the D gene is possibly TRBD1 (6 bases). The germline V and J ends were trimmed by 6 bases and 2 bases, with 14 bases remaining between them. This CDR3 is built from 15 residues. From germline, CDR1 is SGHVS and CDR2 FNYEAQ. CDR3 protein: CASRDDRQAGNTIYF. DNA for the CDR3: TGTGCCAGCAGGGACGACAGGCAAGCTGGAAACACCATATATTTT.

In its sample, this clone was seen a few times. The chain links TRBV5-1 to TRBJ2-6; D not resolved. Germline loops: CDR1 SGHRS, CDR2 YFSETQ. V dropped 0 bases and J dropped 1 base, with 5 bases sitting between them. The CDR3 spans 15 residues. The CDR3 here is CASSLEPSGANVLTF. CDR3 DNA sequence: TGCGCCAGCAGCTTGGAGCCTTCTGGGGCCAACGTCCTGACTTTC.

This clone was seen once. The V gene is TRBV10-3, the J gene TRBJ1-3; maybe TRBD1 (6 bases). The V gene lost 1 base and the J gene lost 4 bases, with 8 bases spanning the gap. Germline V gene data show CDR1 as ENHRY and CDR2 as SYGVKD. This CDR3 comprises 14 residues. CDR3 in amino acids: CAISEFDRGNTIYF. Written as DNA, the CDR3 is TGTGCCATCAGTGAGTTCGACAGGGGAAACACCATATATTTT.